These 22 T cell receptor beta chains came from one sample sequenced in a study of shared clonotypes between healthy human individuals. Profiled with immunoSEQ multiplex PCR; TCRdb holds only in-frame clones, not every one. This sample has under 1 million clones, with approximately 97% found just once. Selected positively for CCR7 and CD45RO-negative, naive CD8 cells excluded terminally differentiated effector memory CD45RA+ cells. The source material was naive CD8+ T cells sorted from blood. The receptors were sampled from a man aged 30 to 45 in good health.

This rearrangement joins TRBV7-9 to TRBJ2-3; D remains unclear. The CDR3 runs 14 residues. Trimming removed 0 bases from V and 6 bases from J, with 10 bases in between. The germline gives CDR1 SEHNR, CDR2 FQNEAQ (reference sequence). The CDR3 spells CASSLADVRDTQYF. For the CDR3, the DNA is TGTGCCAGCAGCTTAGCGGACGTTCGGGATACGCAGTATTTT.

This clone was seen a single time. The genes are TRBV7-9 and TRBJ2-7; D not certain. V shed 2 bases and J shed 2 bases, with 10 bases lying between them. The CDR3 sequence is 14 residues long. Germline V CDR1 and CDR2: SEHNR, FQNEAQ (reference sequence). The CDR3 nucleotides are TGTGCCAGCAGCTTAACCCCAACTACCTACGAGCAGTACTTC. Translating it yields CASSLTPTTYEQYF.

J is TRBJ2-7 and V is TRBV27; D is uncertain. The CDR3 spans 14 residues. The V gene lost 7 bases and the J gene lost 0 bases, with 13 bases spanning the gap. The V gene's germline CDR1 is MNHEY and CDR2 SMNVEV (reference sequence). The CDR3 region is CASKTLVNSYEQYF. CDR3 nucleotides: TGTGCCAGCAAGACACTCGTCAACTCCTACGAGCAGTACTTC.

The chain joins TRBV29-1 to TRBJ2-2; D may correspond to TRBD1 or TRBD2 (5 bases each). The V gene's germline CDR1 is SQVTM and CDR2 ANQGSEA. V was shortened by 5 bases and J by 3 bases, with 10 bases between the two germline ends. This CDR3 is built from 13 residues. Here the CDR3 reads CSVNVGDTGELFF. The CDR3 DNA reads as TGCAGCGTTAACGTGGGGGACACCGGGGAGCTGTTTTTT.

The rearrangement joins TRBV11-2 to TRBJ2-1; 7 bases align to TRBD1. CDR1 is SGHAT and CDR2 is FQNNGV in the germline V gene. V shed 4 bases and J 3 bases; nucleotides not matched to a gene: 9. The CDR3 sequence is 16 residues long. The CDR3 protein is CASSSNTGEHYNEQFF. In DNA form, the CDR3 reads TGTGCCAGCAGCTCCAACACAGGGGAACACTACAATGAGCAGTTCTTC.

This chain uses TRBV7-2 with TRBJ2-7, with a weak D call TRBD1 (6 bases). Germline CDR1 reads SGHTA; CDR2 reads FQGNSA. This CDR3 region has 15 residues. Trimming removed 3 bases from V and 4 bases from J, with 16 bases in between. CDR3 bases: TGTGCCAGCAGCTTTGTGGTACAGGGAGATTACGAGCAGTACTTC. Translating it yields CASSFVVQGDYEQYF.

This clone was picked up one time. The chain carries TRBV29-1 and TRBJ1-2, with 7 bases that match TRBD1. The J segment lost 4 bases and the V segment lost 1 base, leaving 6 bases of the junction unmatched. Germline values: CDR1 SQVTM, CDR2 ANQGSEA. The CDR3 has 14 residues. In nucleotides, the CDR3 is TGCAGCGTTGAAGCTAGGGGGCGCTTCTATGGCTACACCTTC. Translated, it gives CSVEARGRFYGYTF.

The V call is TRBV5-1, the J call TRBJ2-1; no reliable D call. Trimming took off 0 bases at V and 10 bases at J, with 17 bases between the two ends. The germline V gene has CDR1 SGHRS and CDR2 YFSETQ. This CDR3 region has 15 residues. This chain's CDR3 is CASSLAVPPGLEQFF. The CDR3 DNA reads TGCGCCAGCAGCTTGGCTGTTCCCCCGGGTCTCGAGCAGTTCTTC.

V and J are TRBV16 and TRBJ2-2; D unresolved. Germline CDR1 and CDR2: KGHSY and FQNENV. V lost 4 bases, J lost 6 bases, and 6 bases lay in between. This CDR3 has 12 residues. CDR3 in amino acids: CASSPGAGELFF. CDR3 DNA sequence: TGTGCCAGCAGCCCTGGGGCCGGGGAGCTGTTTTTT.

This chain joins TRBV4-3 and TRBJ2-1, with unresolved D. Per germline, CDR1 LGHNA and CDR2 YSLEER. Trimming cost V 0 bases and J 0 bases, with 12 bases left between them. The CDR3 spans 17 residues. The DNA of the CDR3 is TGCGCCAGCAGCCAAGAGGTGGAGTTTAACTCCTACAATGAGCAGTTCTTC. It yields the protein CASSQEVEFNSYNEQFF.

The chain is built from TRBV29-1 and TRBJ2-7, with 9 bases identical to TRBD1. V dropped 6 bases and J dropped 4; count of bases not matched to a gene: 7. The CDR3 sequence is 13 residues long. Germline V lookup: CDR1 SQVTM, CDR2 ANQGSEA. Written as DNA, the CDR3 is TGCAGCGTAGCGGCCGGACAGGGGTACGAGCAGTACTTC. Translation gives CSVAAGQGYEQYF.

A single count supports this clone. J is TRBJ2-7 and V is TRBV7-3, with a tentative D call TRBD2 (6 bases). The CDR3 is 15 residues long. Looked up from germline, CDR1 is SGHTA and CDR2 is FQGTGA. V was clipped by 2 bases and J by 3 bases, with 14 bases between them. The CDR3 is CASSLGPGANYEQYF. The CDR3 DNA reads as TGTGCCAGCAGCTTAGGTCCGGGAGCAAACTACGAGCAGTACTTC.

This chain uses TRBV7-2 with TRBJ2-3; D is ambiguous. V lost 2 bases and J lost 5, with 2 bases in between. Germline V lookup: CDR1 SGHTA, CDR2 FQGNSA. The CDR3 runs to 11 residues. The CDR3 reads CASSLRDTQYF. CDR3 DNA sequence: TGTGCCAGCAGCTTAAGAGATACGCAGTATTTT.

The J gene is TRBJ2-7, the V gene TRBV7-9; no clear D. The V gene lost 5 bases and the J gene lost 1 base, with 18 bases spanning the gap. The CDR3 runs to 16 residues. Germline CDR1 is SEHNR and CDR2 is FQNEAQ (reference sequence). CDR3 loop: CASSPQAGPGSYEQYF. CDR3 DNA: TGTGCCAGCAGCCCCCAGGCTGGACCCGGTTCCTACGAGCAGTACTTC.

The chain joins TRBV29-1 to TRBJ2-3; 9 bases align to TRBD2. CDR3 length equals 14 residues. V lost 6 bases to trimming and J lost 2 bases; unmatched junction nucleotides: 6. Germline assignment: CDR1 SQVTM and CDR2 ANQGSEA. The CDR3 DNA reads as TGCAGCGTCTCTAGCGGGATAATCACAGATACGCAGTATTTT. Encoded protein: CSVSSGIITDTQYF.

The count of this clone is one. CDR3 sequence (DNA): TGTGCCAGTAGTATTAACAGCCTCATTGGCTACACCTTC. Residues: CASSINSLIGYTF. The chain combines TRBV19 with TRBJ1-2, with D unclear. This CDR3 has 13 amino acids. Trimming shortened V by 3 bases and J by 7 bases, and 12 bases separated the two germline ends. Germline assignment: CDR1 LNHDA and CDR2 SQIVND (reference sequence).

Only one count was recorded for this clone. The rearrangement joins TRBV11-3 to TRBJ2-1; no clear D gene. Trimming removed 5 bases at V and 0 bases at J, with 5 bases between. In germline, CDR1 is SGHNT, CDR2 YENEEA. The CDR3 totals 13 residues. The CDR3 is CASSDDSYNEQFF. The DNA for the CDR3 is TGTGCCAGCAGCGACGACTCCTACAATGAGCAGTTCTTC.

The chain couples TRBV18 to TRBJ2-7; possible D gene TRBD1, 6 bases. This CDR3 has 15 residues. V was clipped by 3 bases and J by 5 bases, with 17 bases between them. Germline V gives CDR1 KGHSH, CDR2 LQKENI. The CDR3, as DNA: TGTGCCAGCTCACCCGAGAACAGGGCCCCCAACGAGCAGTACTTC. As protein: CASSPENRAPNEQYF. Looking up the rest from reference TRBV18 and TRBJ2-7 gives the full variable domain: NAGVMQNPRHLVRRRGQEARLRCSPMKGHSHVYWYRQLPEEGLKFMVYLQKENIIDESGMPKERFSAEFPKEGPSILRIQQVVRGDSAAYFCASSPENRAPNEQYFGPGTRLTVT.

With respect to this clone: The identical CDR3 is also encoded by other nucleotide sequences in the sample. This chain connects TRBV7-6 to TRBJ2-7, with D unclear. Looked up from germline, CDR1 is SGHVS and CDR2 is FNYEAQ. V lost 4 bases, J lost 4 bases, and 8 bases lay in between. The CDR3 spans 12 residues. This CDR3 is CASSSGNYEQYF. The CDR3 coding sequence is TGTGCCAGCAGCTCCGGAAATTACGAGCAGTACTTC.

This clone was detected only once. V is TRBV7-6 and J is TRBJ2-1; weak D call: TRBD2 (6 bases). CDR1 and CDR2 (germline): SGHVS, FNYEAQ. Trimming pared 5 bases from V and 0 bases from J, leaving 11 bases between. The CDR3 contains 15 residues. The CDR3 nucleotides read TGTGCCAGCAGCCCTAGCGCCCGCTCCTACAATGAGCAGTTCTTC. Protein product: CASSPSARSYNEQFF. The complete variable domain, with remaining parts taken from reference TRBV7-6 and TRBJ2-1, reads GAGVSQSPRYKVTKRGQDVALRCDPISGHVSLYWYRQALGQGPEFLTYFNYEAQQDKSGLPNDRFSAERPEGSISTLTIQRTEQRDSAMYRCASSPSARSYNEQFFGPGTRLTVL.

The chain is built from TRBV28 and TRBJ1-5, with 9 positions matching TRBD1. CDR3 length: 13 amino acids. In germline, CDR1 is MDHEN, CDR2 SYDVKM. Trimming removed 10 bases from V and 6 bases from J; junction bases left unmatched: 7. DNA of the CDR3: TGTGCCACCGACAGGGGGGTGGGTCAGCCCCAGCATTTT. It specifies CATDRGVGQPQHF.

The chain joins TRBV21-1 to TRBJ2-7; the table gives TRBD1 as D, unverified against the DNA. TRBV21-1 is classified as a pseudogene. The CDR3 sequence is 13 residues long. CDR3 sequence (DNA): TGTGCCAGCAGCAACAAGGGGGAAAGGGAGCAGTACTTC. Residues: CASSNKGEREQYF.